Listed here is a single T cell receptor (beta chain). This sample stems from a study of shared clonotypes between healthy human individuals. A CD45RA+ naive subset and a CD45RA-negative memory subset were split from CD4+ cells. Deletions cut 0 bases from V and 8 bases from J, with 8 bases between. The CDR3 has 12 amino acids. In germline, CDR1 is SGHKS, CDR2 YYEKEE (reference sequence). Clones were sequenced by immunoSEQ multiplex PCR, and TCRdb holds only the in-frame ones, with some missing. Here the sample spans about 1.5 million clones, nearly 99% being singletons. Sequencing used naive CD4+ T cells sorted from blood. Subset indicated: CD45RA+ positively selected. The rearrangement joins TRBV5-5 to TRBJ1-2; D gene unclear. This sequence was found in a man aged 30 to 45 in good health. CDR3 in amino acids: CASSLGKTGYTF. The CDR3 DNA reads TGTGCCAGCAGCTTGGGGAAGACGGGCTACACCTTC. The full variable domain, completed using reference TRBV5-5 and TRBJ1-2, is DAGVTQSPTHLIKTRGQQVTLRCSPISGHKSVSWYQQVLGQGPQFIFQYYEKEERGRGNFPDRFSARQFPNYSSELNVNALLLGDSALYLCASSLGKTGYTFGSGTRLTVV.